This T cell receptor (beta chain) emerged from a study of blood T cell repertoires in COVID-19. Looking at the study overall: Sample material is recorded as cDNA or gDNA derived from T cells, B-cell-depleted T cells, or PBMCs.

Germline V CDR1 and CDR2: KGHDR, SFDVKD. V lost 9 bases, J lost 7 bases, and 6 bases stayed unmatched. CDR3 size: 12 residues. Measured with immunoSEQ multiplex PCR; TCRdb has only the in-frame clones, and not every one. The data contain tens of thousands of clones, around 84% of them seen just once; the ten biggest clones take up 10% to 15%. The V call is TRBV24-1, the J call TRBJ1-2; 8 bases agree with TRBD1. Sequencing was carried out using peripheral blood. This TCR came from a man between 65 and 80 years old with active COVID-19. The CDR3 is CATSDREGGYTF. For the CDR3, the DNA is TGTGCCACCTCGGACAGGGAGGGTGGCTACACCTTC.